The sample holds many counts of the clone carrying this T cell receptor beta chain. J lost 5 bases, V lost 7 bases, and 10 bases had no gene match. The CDR3 runs 15 residues. CDR1 MDHEN and CDR2 SYDVKM come from the germline V gene. This sample was included in a study of T cells in Graves' hyperthyroidism and ophthalmopathy. For the study at large: Before treatment of any kind, peripheral blood was taken at initial diagnosis.

TCR beta CDR3 region amplification was performed from RNA transcripts. When the TCR CDR3 underwent first-round RT-PCR, the HTBI primer set was used. TCRdb reprocessed the multiplex PCR reads via MiXCR and lists one record per CDR3 protein. The sample has approximately 530,000 distinct CDR3 sequences, approximately 16% seen once. It was uncontrolled infection, other autoimmune disease, pregnancy or lactation that excluded patients. This TCR derives from a woman aged 18-29 years with Graves' hyperthyroidism. Sequenced: blood. V is TRBV28 and J is TRBJ2-2; TRBD1 matches 7 bases. DNA of the CDR3: TGTGCCAGCAAGGCATGGGACAGAGAGACCGGGGAGCTGTTTTTT. Protein product: CASKAWDRETGELFF.